The 20 T cell receptor beta chains in this list originate from one sample, sequenced in a study of CD8 T cells in ankylosing spondylitis. TCRdb itself ran the 5' RACE reads through MiXCR, one entry per CDR3 protein. The sample has 350,000 or so distinct CDR3 sequences; about 14% are singletons. Sequenced input: blood, either unsorted or a sorted T cell fraction (not recorded which). These receptors were obtained from a male donor with ankylosing spondylitis or in good health (not recorded which).

The V gene is TRBV12-3 or TRBV12-4, the J gene TRBJ2-7, with 7 nucleotides matching TRBD2. J lost 2 bases, V lost 5 bases, and 6 bases had no gene match. The CDR3 has 14 residues. As DNA, the CDR3 is TGTGCCAGCAGTCCACTAGCGCCCGCCTACGAGCAGTACTTC. Translation: CASSPLAPAYEQYF.

This clonotype has just a few counts. The chain employs TRBV12-3 or TRBV12-4 and TRBJ2-7, with 8 bases lining up with TRBD1. Trimming took 4 bases from V and 8 from J; bases not matched to a gene: 13. The CDR3 runs to 15 residues. As DNA, the CDR3 is TGTGCCAGCAGTTCCGCCGGCGGACAGGGTGTGAAGCAGTACTTC. The encoded protein is CASSSAGGQGVKQYF.

About this clonotype itself: An end of the junction does not agree with germline; a read error may underlie this. V is TRBV12-3 or TRBV12-4 and J is TRBJ2-2; D call uncertain. The CDR3 has 16 amino acids. For the CDR3, the DNA is TGTGCCGGCAGTCCGAGGACCCGCGCGAACACCGGGGAGCTGTTTTTT. This codes for CAGSPRTRANTGELFF.

The rearrangement uses TRBV20-1 and TRBJ1-6; TRBD1 is a possible D gene (6 bases). V was pared by 5 bases and J by 10 bases, with 15 bases between. Germline values: CDR1 DFQATT, CDR2 SNEGSKA (reference sequence). This CDR3 comprises 13 residues. The CDR3 DNA reads as TGCAGTGCTCTGGACAGACATCAATCACCCCTCCACTTT. Encoded protein: CSALDRHQSPLHF.

This clonotype was counted a few times. The chain employs TRBV5-1 and TRBJ1-2; D may be TRBD1 (6 bases). CDR1 and CDR2 from the germline V gene are SGHRS and YFSETQ. Between the trimmed V and J ends, which lost 6 bases and 2 bases, there was a span of 17 bases. CDR3 length: 15 amino acids. The CDR3 nucleotides read TGCGCCAGCAACCTTGGGGGCAGGGGAAACTATGGCTACACCTTC. Translated: CASNLGGRGNYGYTF.

This clonotype was detected many times. The V gene is TRBV5-1, the J gene TRBJ2-7; D gene uncertain. The V gene's germline CDR1 is SGHRS and CDR2 YFSETQ. This CDR3 is built from 13 residues. Trimming left V 4 bases short and J 3 bases short, with 11 bases between. The CDR3 bases are TGCGCCAGCAGCACGGACGGCTTCTACGAGCAGTACTTC. This encodes CASSTDGFYEQYF. The variable domain in full, completed from reference TRBV5-1 and TRBJ2-7, reads KAGVTQTPRYLIKTRGQQVTLSCSPISGHRSVSWYQQTPGQGLQFLFEYFSETQRNKGNFPGRFSGRQFSNSRSEMNVSTLELGDSALYLCASSTDGFYEQYFGPGTRLTVT.

There are a few counts of this clonotype. V gene TRBV28 combines with J gene TRBJ1-5; 9 positions agree with TRBD1. Per the germline V gene, CDR1 is MDHEN and CDR2 is SYDVKM. This CDR3 comprises 13 residues. J lost 5 bases, V lost 6 bases, and 2 bases had no gene match. The CDR3 here is CASSRDRDQPQHF. DNA for the CDR3: TGTGCCAGCAGCCGGGACAGGGATCAGCCCCAGCATTTT.

This clonotype was observed at least ten times. The V call is TRBV5-1, the J call TRBJ2-1, with TRBD2 matching 9 bases. The CDR3 has 16 residues. The J segment lost 0 bases and the V segment lost 3 bases, leaving 4 bases of the junction unmatched. Germline V lookup: CDR1 SGHRS, CDR2 YFSETQ. The CDR3 spells CASSSRGGSSYNEQFF. CDR3 DNA sequence: TGCGCCAGCAGCTCGCGGGGGGGCTCCTCCTACAATGAGCAGTTCTTC.

The V call is TRBV12-3 or TRBV12-4, the J call TRBJ2-7, with a possible D match to TRBD2 (7 bases). The CDR3 is 13 residues long. The V gene lost 4 bases and the J gene lost 5 bases, with 12 bases spanning the gap. CDR3: CASSWGGLNEQYF. CDR3 nucleotides: TGTGCCAGCAGTTGGGGGGGGCTCAACGAGCAGTACTTC.

This clonotype came up a few times. This chain joins TRBV27 and TRBJ1-2, with 8 bases fitting TRBD1. With 3 bases clipped from V and 0 bases from J, the junction kept 18 bases outside the gene matches. The germline V gene encodes CDR1 MNHEY and CDR2 SMNVEV (reference sequence). This CDR3 contains 20 residues. Here the CDR3 reads CASSLRRPGGASSSNYGYTF. Here the CDR3 DNA reads TGTGCCAGCAGTTTGAGGAGGCCAGGGGGCGCGTCATCGTCTAACTATGGCTACACCTTC.

This clonotype occurred a few times. This chain joins TRBV6-6 and TRBJ2-2; D unclear. Trimming took 2 bases from V and 6 from J, leaving 4 bases between them. The CDR3 totals 12 residues. Germline CDR1 is MNHNY and CDR2 is SVGAGI (reference sequence). This chain's CDR3 is CASSYRAGELFF. The CDR3 DNA reads TGTGCCAGCAGTTACCGGGCCGGGGAGCTGTTTTTT.

This clonotype was seen more than once but under ten times. The DNA for the CDR3 is TGTGCCAGCAGCCCCCAGACGGGGGTGGGACTGTTTTTT. The encoded protein is CASSPQTGVGLFF. The chain links TRBV4-2 to TRBJ1-4; D possibly corresponds to TRBD1 (5 bases). The CDR3 length is 13 residues. CDR1 and CDR2 (germline): LGHNA, YNFKEQ. Deletions cut 4 bases from V and 13 bases from J, with 16 bases between.

The table lists this clonotype with a few counts. The chain uses TRBV7-9 and TRBJ2-2; 8 nucleotides line up with TRBD1. The junction had 8 bases not matched to a gene; V was cut back by 5 bases and J by 6 bases. CDR1 is SEHNR, CDR2 FQNEAQ, per germline (reference sequence). The CDR3 runs 15 residues. The CDR3 nucleotides are TGTGCCAGCAGCAAAACAGGGGGAATGGCCGGGGAGCTGTTTTTT. It yields the protein CASSKTGGMAGELFF.

This clonotype was observed a handful of times. The J gene is TRBJ2-5, the V gene TRBV9; tentatively, D is TRBD1 (5 bases). This CDR3 has 15 residues. Per germline, CDR1 SGDLS and CDR2 YYNGEE. V was clipped by 1 base and J by 2 bases, with 12 bases between them. The DNA for the CDR3 is TGTGCCAGCAGCGTAACCCCCAGGACACAAGAGACCCAGTACTTC. It codes for CASSVTPRTQETQYF.

The chain is built from TRBV6-1 and TRBJ2-3, with TRBD1 as a possible D gene (6 bases). Trimming removed 5 bases from V and 1 base from J, with 22 bases in between. From germline, CDR1 is MNHNS and CDR2 SASEGT. The length of the CDR3 is 18 residues. The CDR3 protein is CASSPPTGGTLGTDTQYF. Written as DNA, the CDR3 is TGTGCCAGCAGTCCCCCTACCGGTGGGACACTCGGCACAGATACGCAGTATTTT.

The genes are TRBV7-9 and TRBJ1-1, with D perhaps TRBD1 (5 bases). This CDR3 is built from 13 residues. Trimming left V 0 bases short and J 6 bases short, with 8 bases between. The germline V gene has CDR1 SEHNR and CDR2 FQNEAQ (reference sequence). DNA of the CDR3: TGTGCCAGCAGCTTAGCAGGGGTTTCTGAAGCTTTCTTT. Translating gives CASSLAGVSEAFF.

The gene calls are TRBV20-1 and TRBJ2-7; TRBD1 matches 11 bases. V was pared by 6 bases and J by 2 bases, with 9 bases of the junction left unmatched. Germline CDR1 and CDR2: DFQATT and SNEGSKA (reference sequence). This CDR3 comprises 15 residues. The CDR3 loop reads CSARPRDRGTYEQYF. The CDR3 bases are TGCAGTGCCCGCCCCCGGGACAGGGGGACCTACGAGCAGTACTTC.

In this sample, this clonotype turned up many times. This chain connects TRBV10-2 to TRBJ1-5; D uncertain. Looked up from germline, CDR1 is WSHSY and CDR2 is SAAADI. The CDR3 is 13 residues long. V lost 5 bases and J lost 3, with 8 bases in between. As DNA, the CDR3 is TGCGCCAGCAGTAGAGACAACAATCAGCCCCAGCATTTT. Its translation: CASSRDNNQPQHF.

The chain carries TRBV27 and TRBJ2-7; D might be TRBD1 (6 bases). V lost 2 bases and J 2 bases, leaving 13 bases between the germline ends. Looked up from germline, CDR1 is MNHEY and CDR2 is SMNVEV (reference sequence). The CDR3 runs 15 residues. CDR3 bases: TGTGCCAGCAGTTTAGGCAGGGGATCAACCTACGAGCAGTACTTC. This codes for CASSLGRGSTYEQYF.

This clonotype was seen a handful of times. This chain links TRBV2 with TRBJ2-2; 7 nucleotides align to TRBD1. Unmatched junction bases numbered 6, after V lost 10 bases and J lost 1 base. This CDR3 has 14 residues. In germline, CDR1 is SNHLY, CDR2 FYNNEI. The DNA of the CDR3 is TGTGCCACCGAGGACAGGAGGAACACCGGGGAGCTGTTTTTT. Translation gives CATEDRRNTGELFF. The full variable domain, completed using reference TRBV2 and TRBJ2-2, is EPEVTQTPSHQVTQMGQEVILRCVPISNHLYFYWYRQILGQKVEFLVSFYNNEISEKSEIFDDQFSVERPDGSNFTLKIRSTKLEDSAMYFCATEDRRNTGELFFGEGSRLTVL.